A single sample gave rise to the 9 T cell receptor beta chains below, sequenced in a study of blood T cells in healthy people across ages (dated by TCRdb to 2015 to 2017). To prepare the library, 5' RACE was applied. Instrument used: Illumina HiSeq 2500. A second PCR of roughly 6 to 12 cycles was run with a J-beta primer mix and a sample-barcoded 5' primer. Through fastp at Q25 and MiXCR, TCRdb rebuilt clones from the public reads, retaining in-frame beta chains. Each entry merges the rows of one CDR3 protein and shows their most common DNA and genes. The sample records 870,000 or so distinct CDR3 sequences, more than 25% of which are singletons. Of the sample, 15% to 20% is held by the ten largest clones. The sequenced sample consisted of blood. The receptors here all came from an elderly woman in good health.

Comments on this clonotype: A much bigger clone sits one base away, suggesting this may be a read error. The chain carries TRBV18 and TRBJ2-7; D not resolved. CDR1 is KGHSH, CDR2 LQKENI, per germline. Trimming stripped 3 bases from V and 2 bases from J, with 14 bases between. The CDR3 loop spans 15 amino acids. The CDR3 reads CASSPPSAAAYEQYF. The CDR3 region has the DNA TGTGCCAGCTCACCCCCATCAGCAGCAGCCTACGAGCAGTACTTC. Using reference TRBV18 and TRBJ2-7 for the parts outside the CDR3, the full variable domain is NAGVMQNPRHLVRRRGQEARLRCSPMKGHSHVYWYRQLPEEGLKFMVYLQKENIIDESGMPKERFSAEFPKEGPSILRIQQVVRGDSAAYFCASSPPSAAAYEQYFGPGTRLTVT.

This sequence joins TRBV6-1 and TRBJ2-3, with D maybe TRBD1 (6 bases). The CDR3 spans 16 residues. V was clipped by 2 bases and J by 3 bases, with 15 bases between them. The germline CDR1 and CDR2 sequences are MNHNS and SASEGT. The CDR3 coding sequence is TGTGCCAGCAGTGAATTCAGGGGAAGTAGTACAGATACGCAGTATTTT. Its protein is CASSEFRGSSTDTQYF.

This clonotype was recorded only once. J is TRBJ2-7 and V is TRBV7-2, with no clear D. The J call may be incorrect, as the DNA end agrees better with TRBJ2-5. The CDR3 is made up of 16 amino acids. Per germline, CDR1 SGHTA and CDR2 FQGNSA. CDR3 protein: CASSLASPGLKKTQYF. CDR3 in DNA: TGTGCCAGCAGCTTAGCGTCACCGGGCCTAAAGAAGACCCAGTACTTC.

This clonotype was detected a few times. One junction end disagrees with the germline gene, perhaps due to a read error. This chain uses TRBV2 with TRBJ2-7; a weak D match, TRBD2 (6 bases). The J call may be in error: the DNA end matches TRBJ2-5 better. Looked up from germline, CDR1 is SNHLY and CDR2 is FYNNEI. This CDR3 comprises 13 residues. The CDR3 reads CASREAGRETQYF. The CDR3 nucleotides read TGTGCCAGCCGTGAGGCGGGGAGGGAGACCCAGTACTTC.

The chain carries TRBV27 and TRBJ2-7; 7 bases align to TRBD2. J gave up 5 bases and V 10 bases, and 11 bases lay outside the gene matches. Per germline, CDR1 MNHEY and CDR2 SMNVEV (reference sequence). CDR3 length: 13 residues. The CDR3 sequence is CAILLREEDEQYF. The DNA of the CDR3 is TGTGCCATCCTGTTACGGGAGGAAGACGAGCAGTACTTC.

The chain has TRBV15 and TRBJ2-5; 7 nucleotides line up with TRBD1. Germline lookup yields CDR1 LNHNV and CDR2 YYDKDF (reference sequence). Trimming took 1 base from V and 13 from J; bases not matched to a gene: 12. The CDR3 is 14 residues long. The CDR3: CATSRGGQLGRGYF. As DNA, the CDR3 is TGTGCCACCAGCAGAGGGGGACAGTTGGGTCGGGGGTACTTC.

In this sample, this clonotype turned up many times. The chain combines TRBV6-6 with TRBJ1-2, with no clear D. Germline values: CDR1 MNHNY, CDR2 SVGAGI (reference sequence). The ends were cut back, 6 bases at V and 2 bases at J, with 13 bases in the middle. The CDR3 sequence is 14 residues long. This chain's CDR3 is CASSRGSGNYGYTF. CDR3 sequence (DNA): TGTGCCAGCAGCCGCGGCTCCGGGAACTATGGCTACACCTTC.

This clonotype turned up a few times. A single base separates this from a much larger clone, so it may be a read error. The chain has TRBV7-2 and TRBJ2-1; D call uncertain. Germline CDR1 reads SGHTA; CDR2 reads FQGNSA. V shed 5 bases and J shed 8 bases, with 16 bases lying between them. The CDR3 totals 14 residues. The CDR3 DNA follows: TGTGCCAGCAGCACGCTAGGGTCTTTATATGAGCAGTTCTTC. Translation gives CASSTLGSLYEQFF.

This chain uses TRBV18 with TRBJ1-1; D not resolved. The germline V gene has CDR1 KGHSH and CDR2 LQKENI. The CDR3 sequence is 12 residues long. Trimming removed 3 bases at V and 4 bases at J, with 6 bases between. The DNA for the CDR3 is TGTGCCAGCTCACCGGTTCTCACTGAAGCTTTCTTT. This gives the protein CASSPVLTEAFF.